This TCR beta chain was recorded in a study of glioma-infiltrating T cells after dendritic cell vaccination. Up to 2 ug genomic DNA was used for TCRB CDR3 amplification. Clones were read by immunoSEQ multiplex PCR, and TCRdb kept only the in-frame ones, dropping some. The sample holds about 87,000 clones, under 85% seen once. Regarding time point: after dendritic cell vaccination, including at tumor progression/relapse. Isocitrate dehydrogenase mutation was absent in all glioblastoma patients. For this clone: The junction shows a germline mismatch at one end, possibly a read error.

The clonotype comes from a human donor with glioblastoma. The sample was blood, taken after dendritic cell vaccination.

The CDR3 reads CASSFSGGQVIF. DNA of the CDR3: TGTGCCAGCAGCTTCTCGGGGGGACAGGTTATTTTC. V usage is TRBV7-2 and J usage is TRBJ2-7, with D possibly matching TRBD1 (8 bases). Per the germline V gene, CDR1 is SGHTA and CDR2 is FQGNSA. The CDR3 totals 12 residues.